This T cell receptor (beta chain) was captured by sequencing in a study of early T cells in non-severe SARS-CoV-2 infection. Across the whole study: Sequencing used unsorted whole-blood bulk RNA, so chains lack pairing. Study-wide results and caveats: VDJdb matches were skewed toward anti-spike CD8 T cell responses.

Researchers tagged individual cDNA molecules with unique molecular identifiers. TCRdb reanalysed the 5' RACE reads using MiXCR and keeps one entry per CDR3 protein. The sample comprises 100,000 to 150,000 distinct CDR3 sequences, under 15% of which are singletons, and roughly 22% rests with the top ten. The germline V and J ends were trimmed by 3 bases and 0 bases, with 11 bases remaining between them. The CDR3 length is 16 residues. Germline V gives CDR1 MGHRA, CDR2 YSYEKL. This clonotype was observed a handful of times. Its matching antigen is unknown. Material for sequencing was whole blood. The rearrangement uses TRBV4-1 and TRBJ2-2; D possibly corresponds to TRBD2 (5 bases). The receptor was isolated from an adult who was a healthcare worker with PCR-confirmed SARS-CoV-2 infection or an uninfected control (not recorded which). CDR3: CASSQMTGSNTGELFF. In DNA form, the CDR3 reads TGCGCCAGCAGCCAGATGACGGGGTCGAACACCGGGGAGCTGTTTTTT.